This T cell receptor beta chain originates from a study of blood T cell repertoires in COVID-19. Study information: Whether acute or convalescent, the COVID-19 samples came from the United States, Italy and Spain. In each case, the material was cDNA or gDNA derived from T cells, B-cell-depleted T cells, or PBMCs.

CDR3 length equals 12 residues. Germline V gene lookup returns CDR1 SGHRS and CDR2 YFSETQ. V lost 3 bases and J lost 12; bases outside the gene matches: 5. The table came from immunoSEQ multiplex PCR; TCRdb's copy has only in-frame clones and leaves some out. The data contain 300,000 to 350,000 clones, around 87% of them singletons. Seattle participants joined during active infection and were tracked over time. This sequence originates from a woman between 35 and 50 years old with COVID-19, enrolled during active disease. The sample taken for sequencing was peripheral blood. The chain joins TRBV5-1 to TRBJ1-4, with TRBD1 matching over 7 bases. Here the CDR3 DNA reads TGCGCCAGCAGCTCGACAGGGCCGGAACTGTTTTTT. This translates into CASSSTGPELFF.